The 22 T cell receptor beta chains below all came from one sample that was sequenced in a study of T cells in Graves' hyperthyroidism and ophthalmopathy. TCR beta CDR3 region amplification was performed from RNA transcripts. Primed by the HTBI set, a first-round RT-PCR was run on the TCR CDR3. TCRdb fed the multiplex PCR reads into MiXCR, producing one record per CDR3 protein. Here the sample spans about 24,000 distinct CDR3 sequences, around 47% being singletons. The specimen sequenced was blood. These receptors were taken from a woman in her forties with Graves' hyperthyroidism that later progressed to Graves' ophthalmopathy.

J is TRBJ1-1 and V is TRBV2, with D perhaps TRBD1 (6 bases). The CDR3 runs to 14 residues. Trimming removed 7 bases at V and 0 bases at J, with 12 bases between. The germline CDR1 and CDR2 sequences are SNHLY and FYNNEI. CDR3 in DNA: TGTGCCAGCACCCGGGACAATTTGAACACTGAAGCTTTCTTT. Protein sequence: CASTRDNLNTEAFF. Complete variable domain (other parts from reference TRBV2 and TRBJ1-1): EPEVTQTPSHQVTQMGQEVILRCVPISNHLYFYWYRQILGQKVEFLVSFYNNEISEKSEIFDDQFSVERPDGSNFTLKIRSTKLEDSAMYFCASTRDNLNTEAFFGQGTRLTVV.

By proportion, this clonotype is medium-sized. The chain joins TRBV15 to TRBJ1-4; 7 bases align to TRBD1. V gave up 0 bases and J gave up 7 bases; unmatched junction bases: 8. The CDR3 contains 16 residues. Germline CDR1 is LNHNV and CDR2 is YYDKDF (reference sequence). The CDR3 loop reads CATSREGAGGSEKLFF. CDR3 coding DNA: TGTGCCACCAGCAGAGAAGGGGCAGGGGGAAGTGAAAAACTGTTTTTT.

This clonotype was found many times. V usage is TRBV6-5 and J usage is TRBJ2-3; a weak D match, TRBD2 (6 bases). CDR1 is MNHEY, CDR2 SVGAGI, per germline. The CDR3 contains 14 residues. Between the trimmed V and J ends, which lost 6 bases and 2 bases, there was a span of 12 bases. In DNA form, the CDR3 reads TGTGCCAGCAGGCTAGCGTTCTCCACAGATACGCAGTATTTT. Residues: CASRLAFSTDTQYF.

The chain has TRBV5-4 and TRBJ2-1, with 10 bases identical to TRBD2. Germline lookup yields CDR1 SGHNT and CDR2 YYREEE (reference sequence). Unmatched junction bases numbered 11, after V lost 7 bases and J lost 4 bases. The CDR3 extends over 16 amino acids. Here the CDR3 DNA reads TGTGCCAGCGACAAGGGGAGCGGGAGGGGATACAATGAGCAGTTCTTC. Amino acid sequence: CASDKGSGRGYNEQFF.

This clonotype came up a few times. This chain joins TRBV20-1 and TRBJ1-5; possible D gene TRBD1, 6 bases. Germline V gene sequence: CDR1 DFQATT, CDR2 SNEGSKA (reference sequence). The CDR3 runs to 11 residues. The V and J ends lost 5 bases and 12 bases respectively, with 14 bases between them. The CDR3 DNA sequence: TGCAGTGCTGGTAACAGGGATGACCAGCATTTT. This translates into CSAGNRDDQHF.

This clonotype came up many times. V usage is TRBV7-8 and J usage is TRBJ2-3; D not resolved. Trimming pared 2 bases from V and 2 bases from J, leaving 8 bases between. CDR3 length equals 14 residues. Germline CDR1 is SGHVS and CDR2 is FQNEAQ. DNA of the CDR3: TGTGCCAGCAGCTTACTAGGGCCCACAGATACGCAGTATTTT. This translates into CASSLLGPTDTQYF.

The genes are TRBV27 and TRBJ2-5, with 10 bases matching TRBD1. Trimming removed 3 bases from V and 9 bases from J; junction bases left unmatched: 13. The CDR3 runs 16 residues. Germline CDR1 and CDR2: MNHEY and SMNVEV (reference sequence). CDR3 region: CASSLTGGWSNQPQYF. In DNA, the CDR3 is TGTGCCAGCAGTTTGACAGGGGGCTGGAGCAATCAGCCCCAGTACTTC.

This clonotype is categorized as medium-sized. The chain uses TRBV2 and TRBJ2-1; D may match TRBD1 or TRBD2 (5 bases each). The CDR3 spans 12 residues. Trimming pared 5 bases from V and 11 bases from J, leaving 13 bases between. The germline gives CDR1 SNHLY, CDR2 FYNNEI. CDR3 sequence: CASSWDGPKQFF. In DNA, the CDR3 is TGTGCCAGCAGTTGGGACGGTCCCAAGCAGTTCTTC.

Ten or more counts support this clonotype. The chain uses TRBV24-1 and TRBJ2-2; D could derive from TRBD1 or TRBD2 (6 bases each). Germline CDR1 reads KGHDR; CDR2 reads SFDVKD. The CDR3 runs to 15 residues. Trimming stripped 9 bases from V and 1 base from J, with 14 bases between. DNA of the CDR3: TGTGCCACCGGAATAGGGGGACTGAACACCGGGGAGCTGTTTTTT. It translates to CATGIGGLNTGELFF.

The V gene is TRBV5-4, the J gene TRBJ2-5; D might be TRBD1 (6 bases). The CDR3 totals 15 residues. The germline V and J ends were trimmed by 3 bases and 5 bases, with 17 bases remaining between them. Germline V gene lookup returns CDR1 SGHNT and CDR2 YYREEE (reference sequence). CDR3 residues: CASSSEQGLWETQYF. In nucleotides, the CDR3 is TGTGCCAGCAGCTCTGAACAGGGCCTGTGGGAGACCCAGTACTTC.

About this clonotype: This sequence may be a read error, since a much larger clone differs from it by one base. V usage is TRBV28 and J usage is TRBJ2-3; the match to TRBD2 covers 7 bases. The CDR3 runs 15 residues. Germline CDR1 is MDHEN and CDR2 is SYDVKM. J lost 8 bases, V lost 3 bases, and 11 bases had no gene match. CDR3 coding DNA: TGTGCCAGCAGTTTCGGACTAGTGGGAGGTGGTACGCAGTATTTT. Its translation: CASSFGLVGGGTQYF.

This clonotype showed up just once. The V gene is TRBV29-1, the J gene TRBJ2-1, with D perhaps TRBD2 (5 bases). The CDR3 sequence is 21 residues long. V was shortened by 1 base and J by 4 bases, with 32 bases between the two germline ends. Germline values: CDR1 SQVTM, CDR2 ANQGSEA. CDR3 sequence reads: CSVEADRADRARARGYNEQFF. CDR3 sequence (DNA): TGCAGCGTTGAAGCGGATAGGGCGGACCGCGCGCGAGCCCGGGGTTACAATGAGCAGTTCTTC.

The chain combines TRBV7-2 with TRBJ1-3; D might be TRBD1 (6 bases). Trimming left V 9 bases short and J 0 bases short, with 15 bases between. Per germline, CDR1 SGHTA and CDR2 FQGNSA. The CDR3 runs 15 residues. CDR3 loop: CASNPLGASGNTIYF. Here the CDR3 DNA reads TGTGCCAGTAACCCGCTGGGGGCCTCTGGAAACACCATATATTTT. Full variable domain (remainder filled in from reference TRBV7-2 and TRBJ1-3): GAGVSQSPSNKVTEKGKDVELRCDPISGHTALYWYRQSLGQGLEFLIYFQGNSAPDKSGLPSDRFSAERTGGSVSTLTIQRTQQEDSAVYLCASNPLGASGNTIYFGEGSWLTVV.

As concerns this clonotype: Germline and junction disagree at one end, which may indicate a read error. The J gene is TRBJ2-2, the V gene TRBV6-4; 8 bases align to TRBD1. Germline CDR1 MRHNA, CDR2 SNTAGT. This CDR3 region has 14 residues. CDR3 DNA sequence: TGTGCCAGCAGCTGGACAGGGAACACCGGAGAGCTGTTTTTT. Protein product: CASSWTGNTGELFF.

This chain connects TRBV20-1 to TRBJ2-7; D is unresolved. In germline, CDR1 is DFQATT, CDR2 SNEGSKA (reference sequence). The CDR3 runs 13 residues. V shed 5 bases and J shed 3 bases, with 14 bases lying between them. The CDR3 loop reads CSAHQGSNYEQYF. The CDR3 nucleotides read TGCAGTGCTCACCAAGGGTCCAACTACGAGCAGTACTTC.

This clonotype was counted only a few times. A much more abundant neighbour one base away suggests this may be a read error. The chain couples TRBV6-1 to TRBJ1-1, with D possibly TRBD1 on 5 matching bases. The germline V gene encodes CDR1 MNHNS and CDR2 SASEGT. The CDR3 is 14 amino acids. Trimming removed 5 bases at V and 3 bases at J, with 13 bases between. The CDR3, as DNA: TGTGCCAGCAGTCCAGGGACGGATGACACTGAAGCTTTCTTT. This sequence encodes CASSPGTDDTEAFF.

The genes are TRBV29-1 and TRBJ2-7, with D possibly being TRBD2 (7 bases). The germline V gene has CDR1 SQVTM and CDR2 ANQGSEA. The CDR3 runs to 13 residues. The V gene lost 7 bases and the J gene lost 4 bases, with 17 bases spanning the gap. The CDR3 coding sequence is TGCAGCGCTCAACAGGGAGGGGCATACGAGCAGTACTTC. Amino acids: CSAQQGGAYEQYF.

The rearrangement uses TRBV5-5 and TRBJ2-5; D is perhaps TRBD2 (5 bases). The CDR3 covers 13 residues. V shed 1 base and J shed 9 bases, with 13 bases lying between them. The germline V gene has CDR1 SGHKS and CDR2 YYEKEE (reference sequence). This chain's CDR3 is CASSLTGNQPQYF. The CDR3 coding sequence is TGTGCCAGCAGCTTGACGGGGAATCAGCCCCAGTACTTC.

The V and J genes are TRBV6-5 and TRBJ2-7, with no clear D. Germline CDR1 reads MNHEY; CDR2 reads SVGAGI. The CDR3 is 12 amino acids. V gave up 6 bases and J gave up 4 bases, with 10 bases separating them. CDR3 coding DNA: TGTGCCAGCAGACCCGACACATACGAGCAGTACTTC. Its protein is CASRPDTYEQYF.

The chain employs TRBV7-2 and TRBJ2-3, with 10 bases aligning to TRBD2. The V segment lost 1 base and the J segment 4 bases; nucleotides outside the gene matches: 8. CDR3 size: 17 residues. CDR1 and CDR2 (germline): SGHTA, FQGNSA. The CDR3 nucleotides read TGTGCCAGCAGCTTAGTGGCTAGCGGGAGAGATGCAGATACGCAGTATTTT. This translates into CASSLVASGRDADTQYF.

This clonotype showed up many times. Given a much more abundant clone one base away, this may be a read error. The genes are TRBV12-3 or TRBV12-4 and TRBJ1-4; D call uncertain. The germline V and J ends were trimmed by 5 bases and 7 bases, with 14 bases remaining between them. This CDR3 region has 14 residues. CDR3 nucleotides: TGTGCCAGCAGTCGTCGACTCCCGGCTGAAAAACTGTTTTTT. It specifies CASSRRLPAEKLFF.

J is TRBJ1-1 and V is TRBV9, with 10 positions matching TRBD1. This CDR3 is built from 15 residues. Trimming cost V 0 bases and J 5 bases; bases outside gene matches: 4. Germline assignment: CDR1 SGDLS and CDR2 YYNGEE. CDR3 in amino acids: CASSVEGQGYTEAFF. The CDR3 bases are TGTGCCAGCAGCGTAGAGGGACAGGGGTATACTGAAGCTTTCTTT.